The 7 T cell receptor beta chains in this list originate from one sample, sequenced in a study of identical twins. A single record per CDR3 protein comes from TCRdb applying MiXCR to the 5' RACE reads. The sample contains about 530,000 distinct CDR3 sequences, approximately 14% of which appear only once. These same records also appear under a second study, on yellow fever vaccine responses in identical twins.

The sequenced sample was CD4+ T cells sorted from blood. The receptor set was obtained from a woman between 18 and 30 years old in good health.

This clonotype was seen a handful of times. The chain uses TRBV5-1 and TRBJ2-1; 16 nucleotides align to TRBD2. The CDR3 totals 18 residues. CDR1 is SGHRS, CDR2 YFSETQ, per germline. V lost 4 bases and J lost 9; bases outside the gene matches: 13. The CDR3 is CASSRGLAGGPVSGEQFF. CDR3 in DNA: TGCGCCAGCAGCAGGGGACTAGCGGGAGGGCCCGTCTCCGGTGAGCAGTTCTTC.

The chain recombines TRBV7-2 with TRBJ2-3; D might be TRBD2 (6 bases). V was pared by 5 bases and J by 3 bases, with 15 bases between. Germline-derived CDR1 and CDR2 are SGHTA and FQGNSA. CDR3 length: 15 residues. Here the CDR3 DNA reads TGTGCCAGCAGCCCCCAGGGACTTGGGACAGATACGCAGTATTTT. Amino acids: CASSPQGLGTDTQYF.

This clonotype came up many times. V gene TRBV5-1 combines with J gene TRBJ2-1; 7 bases agree with TRBD1. The CDR3 consists of 15 residues. In germline, CDR1 is SGHRS, CDR2 YFSETQ. The V segment lost 1 base and the J segment 0 bases; nucleotides outside the gene matches: 1. DNA for the CDR3: TGCGCCAGCAGCTTGCAGGGGGACTCCTACAATGAGCAGTTCTTC. Its translation: CASSLQGDSYNEQFF.

This chain joins TRBV5-8 and TRBJ2-4, with D tentatively TRBD1 (7 bases). CDR1 and CDR2 (germline): SGHTS, YDEGEE. Trimming stripped 4 bases from V and 6 bases from J, with 8 bases between. The CDR3 has 12 residues. CDR3 bases: TGTGCCAGCAGCCAGGGGGGAAACATTCAGTACTTC. Its protein is CASSQGGNIQYF.

The V and J genes are TRBV10-2 and TRBJ2-1; 7 bases are shared with TRBD2. The CDR3 totals 15 residues. With V trimmed by 2 bases and J by 0 bases, 1 base remained unmatched. Germline CDR1 reads WSHSY; CDR2 reads SAAADI. The CDR3 here is CASSEAGVSYNEQFF. Written as DNA, the CDR3 is TGCGCCAGCAGTGAGGCGGGAGTCTCCTACAATGAGCAGTTCTTC.

This clonotype was seen a handful of times. The chain employs TRBV24-1 and TRBJ1-2; D remains unclear. The ends were cut back, 6 bases at V and 1 base at J, with 8 bases in the middle. This CDR3 has 13 amino acids. Germline V gene data show CDR1 as KGHDR and CDR2 as SFDVKD. The CDR3 bases are TGTGCCACCAGTACACCTAATAACTATGGCTACACCTTC. It is translated as CATSTPNNYGYTF.

This chain links TRBV20-1 with TRBJ2-7; D might be TRBD1 (5 bases). There are 11 residues in the CDR3. Germline values: CDR1 DFQATT, CDR2 SNEGSKA (reference sequence). The ends were cut back, 6 bases at V and 7 bases at J, with 13 bases in the middle. The CDR3 sequence is CSADSLGEQYF. The CDR3 DNA follows: TGCAGTGCCGACAGCCTGGGAGAGCAGTACTTC.